The 8 T cell receptor beta chains below were found in one sample sequenced in a study of shared clonotypes between healthy human individuals (dated by TCRdb to the early 2020s). The library was produced with the immunoSEQ multiplex PCR assay. TCRdb limited this immuneACCESS table to in-frame rearrangements with V and J called. A share of clones is missing; checked studies link under half to unresolved V genes, and the rest is unexplained. The sample table lists approximately 940,000 clones, approximately 76% of them with a count of one. Jointly, the top ten make up about 1.5% of the sample. The sample was memory CD4+ T cells sorted from blood. This specimen's cell subset or site label, interpreted: CD45RA-negative fraction. The source of these receptors is a man between 18 and 29 years old in good health.

This clone has a count of ten or more. The CDR3 region is CASSLTGGGNTQYF. CDR3 coding DNA: TGTGCCAGCAGTTTGACAGGGGGCGGAAATACGCAGTATTTT. The chain is built from TRBV28 and TRBJ2-3, with 10 bases matching TRBD1. CDR1 and CDR2 (germline): MDHEN, SYDVKM. The CDR3 loop spans 14 amino acids. The V gene end was trimmed by 3 bases and the J gene end by 7 bases; junction bases not matched to a gene: 4.

The rearrangement links TRBV7-9 to TRBJ2-2; TRBD2 agrees at 10 bases. This CDR3 spans 15 amino acids. V lost 7 bases and J lost 6; bases outside the gene matches: 8. The germline CDR1 and CDR2 sequences are SEHNR and FQNEAQ (reference sequence). CDR3 bases: TGTGCCAGCAAGGAAGCTAGCGGGAGCCCCGGGGAGCTGTTTTTT. Translated, it gives CASKEASGSPGELFF.

The chain carries TRBV18 and TRBJ2-2, with a possible D match to TRBD2 (5 bases). V was cut by 3 bases and J by 13 bases, with 21 bases left in between. This CDR3 region has 15 residues. CDR1 is KGHSH, CDR2 LQKENI, per germline. This chain's CDR3 is CASSPADSGPAGLFF. CDR3 nucleotides: TGTGCCAGCTCACCCGCGGACTCGGGCCCTGCTGGGCTGTTTTTT.

This clone has only a few counts. The gene calls are TRBV11-2 and TRBJ2-3; D remains unclear. V was pared by 0 bases and J by 0 bases, with 7 bases between. The CDR3 is 15 residues long. Germline-derived CDR1 and CDR2 are SGHAT and FQNNGV. This chain's CDR3 is CASSLDPTSTDTQYF. The CDR3 DNA follows: TGTGCCAGCAGCTTAGACCCGACCAGCACAGATACGCAGTATTTT.

The chain has TRBV9 and TRBJ1-3, with D possibly TRBD1 on 6 matching bases. CDR1 and CDR2 from the germline V gene are SGDLS and YYNGEE. The germline V and J ends were trimmed by 3 bases and 4 bases, with 14 bases remaining between them. The CDR3 runs 15 residues. The CDR3 here is CASSGRGGLGNTIYF. The CDR3 DNA sequence: TGTGCCAGCAGCGGTAGAGGGGGTCTGGGAAACACCATATATTTT.

This sequence joins TRBV5-4 and TRBJ2-7, with TRBD2 matching over 12 bases. Germline loops: CDR1 SGHNT, CDR2 YYREEE (reference sequence). This CDR3 is built from 16 residues. V was pared by 3 bases and J by 0 bases, with 4 bases of the junction left unmatched. The CDR3 DNA reads TGTGCCAGCAGCTCCGGGACTAGCGGGCTCTCCTACGAGCAGTACTTC. It is translated as CASSSGTSGLSYEQYF. Using reference TRBV5-4 and TRBJ2-7 for the parts outside the CDR3, the full variable domain is ETGVTQSPTHLIKTRGQQVTLRCSSQSGHNTVSWYQQALGQGPQFIFQYYREEENGRGNFPPRFSGLQFPNYSSELNVNALELDDSALYLCASSSGTSGLSYEQYFGPGTRLTVT.

The chain is built from TRBV7-9 and TRBJ1-4; D possibly corresponds to TRBD1 (6 bases). Germline lookup yields CDR1 SEHNR and CDR2 FQNEAQ (reference sequence). CDR3 length: 14 residues. V lost 4 bases, J lost 8 bases, and 14 bases lay in between. The CDR3 coding sequence is TGTGCCAGCAGCTACTGGGGGCAGGAGGAAAAACTGTTTTTT. Protein sequence: CASSYWGQEEKLFF.

The rearrangement links TRBV6-6 to TRBJ2-7; D not certain. There are 14 residues in the CDR3. V lost 2 bases to trimming and J lost 2 bases, with 10 bases between them. CDR1 MNHNY and CDR2 SVGAGI come from the germline V gene (reference sequence). For the CDR3, the DNA is TGTGCCAGCAGTTACCGGTACGGAGCCTACGAGCAGTACTTC. This gives the protein CASSYRYGAYEQYF.